This T cell receptor beta chain was sequenced during a study of blood T cells in healthy people across ages (dated by TCRdb to between 2014 and 2016). Regarding the complete study: In model experiments, roughly one uniquely barcoded TCR beta cDNA molecule per two T cells was captured by template switching. Using deep sequencing normalized with unique cDNA molecular identifiers, the study measured how TCR beta repertoire diversity changes with age. The donors were split into four age groups: young (average roughly 15 years), middle-aged (around 37), aged (approximately 60) and long-lived (approximately 80). Using the same blood draw, the study looked at two additional independent replicas of 1 million unique cDNA reads for two donors, one aged 18 to 29 and the other aged 80 or older. Study-wide findings and limitations: There was a strong correlation between observed TCR beta diversity and the percentage of naive T cells measured by flow cytometry. As age increased, observed TCR beta diversity per million T cells dropped in a roughly linear way, and a significant reduction was already evident by age about 40. Bulk unsorted PBMC profiling prevented conclusive comparison of naive and antigen-experienced compartments. Compared with the aged group, the long-lived group had more naive CD4+ T cells, fewer expanded clones and increased TCR diversity, a pattern suggesting age selection. Because the CMV infection status of the donors was unknown, age-related changes in expanded clonotypes may potentially have been confounded. Estimates of total diversity from one million sequenced T cells were regarded as lower bounds and underestimates.

Concerning this clonotype: There is no known antigen for this receptor. Per-base quality was not reported, and no clone a single base away is much larger than it.

Systemically healthy Caucasian individuals from Russia, around 38 in total and aged roughly 6 to 95 years, were included as donors. Roughly 10 milliliters of peripheral blood were drawn from each donor into EDTA-treated Vacutainer tubes. Ficoll-Paque density-gradient centrifugation was used to isolate PBMCs, with at least 6.5 million per sample. Trizol reagent was used to extract total RNA from PBMCs, with at least 5 micrograms per sample. The percentages of naive CD45RAhigh/CD27high T cells were determined by flow cytometry on a PBMC aliquot from every donor. Receptors were amplified or captured by 5' RACE. The instrument was an Illumina HiSeq 2500. The second PCR ran for roughly 7 to 11 cycles and used a J-beta primer mix along with a sample-barcoded 5' primer. A template-switch 5' adaptor carrying 12 random nucleotides introduced a unique molecular identifier onto each TCR beta cDNA molecule. At least 3 million CDR3-containing paired-end reads were obtained from each sample. All of the RNA was converted into first-strand cDNA using the Mint cDNA synthesis kit, with a TRBC-specific oligonucleotide serving as the primer. Following uracil-DNA glycosylase treatment, all cDNA underwent a first 18-cycle PCR with the universal primers M1SS and BC2_uni_R. In the source study's methods: For normalization, 1 million high-quality reads were randomly selected from each sample, with every read carrying a distinct molecular identifier. Reads with shared molecular identifiers were discarded instead of being binned into consensus sequences. MiTCR, with a Q25 quality threshold and the strictest error-elimination algorithm, was used for CDR3 identification, clonotype clustering and error correction. A nonparametric unseen species model with Euler transformation was used to estimate a lower bound on total TCR beta diversity. TCRdb itself trimmed the public reads at Q25 with fastp, ran MiXCR and retained productive beta chains. Each CDR3 protein appears once, grouped with its most common genes and DNA. The V and J calls here are based on TCRdb, not the publication. This sample is represented by roughly 800,000 distinct CDR3 sequences; 20% to 30% of them were singletons. In total, the top ten clones hold just under 9.5% of the sample.

These data were also filed under a second study, of T cells of mothers and their children. As described in the second report: Nine systemically healthy Caucasian individuals, comprising three mothers and their six children, were included as donors. cDNA synthesis consumed the entire amount of extracted RNA, loaded at around 1.5 ug RNA in each 15 ul reaction. In the second PCR, sample barcodes and 2-4 random nucleotides were introduced via the M1S primer. Over 9.5 million TCR beta CDR3 reads were obtained for each mother, and approximately 3 million reads were obtained for each child. Thymic selection similarly shapes TCR recombination output in related and unrelated pairs, with minor effect from inherited differences. Normalized repertoire overlap in related mother-child pairs was always slightly higher than in unrelated mother-child pairs, but the difference was never significant. No persistent microchimeric T cell clones were detected, at a sensitivity of roughly 93 clones per million clonotypes. The study used deep NGS to compare TCR beta repertoires of mothers and children, seeking features distinguishing related mother-child pairs from unrelated individuals. On average, the children were approximately 11 +/- 4 years old, while the mothers were about 38 +/- 4 years old. Libraries were sequenced on Illumina HiSeq 2000 with 100+100 nt paired-end reads after adapter ligation with NEBNext reagents. To prevent cross-contamination, the mother and child libraries were prepared one month apart and sequenced in separate runs. For each donor, somewhere between roughly 450,000 and 2,100,000 distinct TCR beta clonotypes were identified. Naive TCR beta clonotypes were estimated from low-frequency clonotypes matched to each donor's FACS-determined naive share, without sorting.

Sequencing was done on a sample of blood. The sequence was collected from a boy aged 10-17 years in good health.

The encoded CDR3 is CASSPAGGGGYGYTF. The DNA sequence is as follows: TGCGCCAGCAGCCCCGCAGGGGGCGGGGGCTATGGCTACACCTTC. Rearrangement joined TRBV5-1 to TRBJ1-2; a stretch of 8 junction bases matches TRBD1. CDR1 and CDR2, per the germline V gene, are SGHRS and YFSETQ. Reading from cysteine to phenylalanine, the CDR3 counts 15 amino acids. Solely the CDR3 DNA is kept, with 45 bases framed from the first base. The junction shows trimming of 4 bases on V and 4 bases on J, and the gene matches do not reach 9 bases of it.